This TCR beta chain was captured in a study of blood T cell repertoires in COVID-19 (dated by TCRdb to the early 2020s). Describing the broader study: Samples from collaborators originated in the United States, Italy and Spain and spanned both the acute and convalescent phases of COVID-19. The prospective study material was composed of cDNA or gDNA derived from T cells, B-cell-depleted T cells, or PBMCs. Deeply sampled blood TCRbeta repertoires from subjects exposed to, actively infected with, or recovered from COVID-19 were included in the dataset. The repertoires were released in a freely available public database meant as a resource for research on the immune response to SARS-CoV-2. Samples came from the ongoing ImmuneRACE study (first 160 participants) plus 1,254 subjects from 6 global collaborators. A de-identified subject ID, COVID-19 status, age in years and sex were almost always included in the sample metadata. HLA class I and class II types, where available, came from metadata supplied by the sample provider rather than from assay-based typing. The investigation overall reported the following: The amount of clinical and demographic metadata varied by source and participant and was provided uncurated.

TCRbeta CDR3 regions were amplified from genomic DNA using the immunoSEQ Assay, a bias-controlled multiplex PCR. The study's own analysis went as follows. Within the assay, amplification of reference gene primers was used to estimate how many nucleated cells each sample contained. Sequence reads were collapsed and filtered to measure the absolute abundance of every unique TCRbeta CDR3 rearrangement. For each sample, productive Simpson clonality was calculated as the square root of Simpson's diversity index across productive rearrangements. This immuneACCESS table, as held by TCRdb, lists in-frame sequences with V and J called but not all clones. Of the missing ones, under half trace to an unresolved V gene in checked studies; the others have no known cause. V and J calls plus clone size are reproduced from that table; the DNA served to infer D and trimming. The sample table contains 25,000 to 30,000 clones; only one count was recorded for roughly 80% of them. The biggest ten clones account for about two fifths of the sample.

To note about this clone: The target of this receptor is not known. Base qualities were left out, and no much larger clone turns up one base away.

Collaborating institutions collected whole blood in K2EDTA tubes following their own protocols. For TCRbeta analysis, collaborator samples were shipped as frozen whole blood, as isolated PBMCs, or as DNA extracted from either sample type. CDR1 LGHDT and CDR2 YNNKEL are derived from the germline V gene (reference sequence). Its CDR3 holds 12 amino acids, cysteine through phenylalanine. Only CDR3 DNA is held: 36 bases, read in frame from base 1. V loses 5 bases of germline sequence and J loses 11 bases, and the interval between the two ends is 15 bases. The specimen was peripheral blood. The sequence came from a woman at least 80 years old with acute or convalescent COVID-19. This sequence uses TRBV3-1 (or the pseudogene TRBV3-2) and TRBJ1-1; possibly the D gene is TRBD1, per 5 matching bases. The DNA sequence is TGTGCCAGCAGCTTAGCCCAGGGTAAGGCTTTCTTT. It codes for CASSLAQGKAFF.